This TCR beta chain was sequenced for a study of T cell responses to AZD1222 COVID-19 vaccine. Generated by immunoSEQ multiplex PCR, the TCRdb table keeps only in-frame clones and is missing some. This table has about 120,000 clones, over 85% appearing once. This clonotype was sampled from an adult in good health. This sample comprised peripheral blood, obtained on day 0 of AZD1222 vaccination.

The CDR3 loop reads CASSPGHGGYTF. The CDR3 coding sequence is TGTGCCAGCTCACCAGGGCATGGTGGCTACACCTTC. V usage is TRBV18 and J usage is TRBJ1-2; no reliable D call. In germline, CDR1 is KGHSH, CDR2 LQKENI. The CDR3 is made up of 12 amino acids. Trimming stripped 2 bases from V and 7 bases from J, with 8 bases between. The whole variable domain, filled in from reference TRBV18 and TRBJ1-2, reads NAGVMQNPRHLVRRRGQEARLRCSPMKGHSHVYWYRQLPEEGLKFMVYLQKENIIDESGMPKERFSAEFPKEGPSILRIQQVVRGDSAAYFCASSPGHGGYTFGSGTRLTVV.